A single T cell receptor (beta chain) is shown here with its context. Residents of about two dozen US areas, aged about 18 to 95 years, made up the participants. The V gene lost 7 bases and the J gene lost 6 bases, with 14 bases spanning the gap. This CDR3 is 13 amino acids long. CDR1 and CDR2 (germline): SGHNT, YYREEE (reference sequence). The data are from a study of blood T cell repertoires in COVID-19. Across the study: Acute and convalescent COVID-19 specimens originated in the United States, Italy and Spain. In each case, the material was cDNA or gDNA derived from T cells, B-cell-depleted T cells, or PBMCs.

Authors' methods: Reference gene primer amplification gave nucleated cell count estimates. TCRdb keeps only in-frame clones here, not all; method: immunoSEQ multiplex PCR. For V, J and clone size, that table is used; D and trimming come from the DNA. The sample yields 310,000 or so clones, 87% seen once. Sequenced material: PBMCs or T cells enriched from blood (not recorded which). The TCR originated in a woman under 40 who had recovered from COVID-19. V gene TRBV5-4 combines with J gene TRBJ2-1; a weak D match, TRBD1 (5 bases). Written as DNA, the CDR3 is TGTGCCAGCCAACCCGACAGACGCAATGAGCAGTTCTTC. Protein: CASQPDRRNEQFF.